This T cell receptor beta chain appears in the sequencing data of a study of T cells in narcolepsy. The overall study: Enrolled donors included narcolepsy type 1 or type 2 patients and healthy controls. Study-wide results and limits: Autoreactive clone sequences were missing from some blood memory CD4+ repertoires. Autoreactive HCRT-specific and TRIB2-specific clonotypes were marked in same-patient CSF-versus-blood CD4+ comparisons. Healthy controls reportedly lacked the autoreactive clonotypes serially found in patients' blood.

The CDR3 sequence is 14 residues long. Germline-derived CDR1 and CDR2 are SGHAT and FQNNGV. J lost 2 bases, V lost 3 bases, and 3 bases had no gene match. The method was immunoSEQ multiplex PCR; TCRdb's version includes in-frame clones alone and lacks a portion of them. Here the sample spans just under 30,000 clones, around 87% being singletons. With respect to this clone: Its antigen remains unknown.

The chain recombines TRBV11-2 with TRBJ2-5; 7 nucleotides match TRBD2. The receptor was isolated from a human donor in good health. The sample consisted of memory (CD45RA-) CD4+ T cells from blood. The DNA of the CDR3 is TGTGCCAGCAGCTTTACCGGGGGGCAAGAGACCCAGTACTTC. Its translation: CASSFTGGQETQYF.